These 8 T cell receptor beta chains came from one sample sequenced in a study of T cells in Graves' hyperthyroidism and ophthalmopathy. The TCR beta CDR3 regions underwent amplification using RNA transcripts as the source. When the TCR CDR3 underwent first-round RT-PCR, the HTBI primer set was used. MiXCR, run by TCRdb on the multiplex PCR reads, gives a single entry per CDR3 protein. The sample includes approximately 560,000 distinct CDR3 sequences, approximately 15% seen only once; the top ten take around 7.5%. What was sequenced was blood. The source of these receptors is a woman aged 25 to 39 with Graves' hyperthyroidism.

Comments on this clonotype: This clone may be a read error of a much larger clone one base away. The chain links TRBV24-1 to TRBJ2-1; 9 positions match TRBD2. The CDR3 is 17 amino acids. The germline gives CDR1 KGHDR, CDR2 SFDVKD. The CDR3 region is CATWVRASGESYKEQFF. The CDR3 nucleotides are TGTGCCACCTGGGTGAGGGCTAGCGGGGAGTCCTACAAGGAGCAGTTCTTC.

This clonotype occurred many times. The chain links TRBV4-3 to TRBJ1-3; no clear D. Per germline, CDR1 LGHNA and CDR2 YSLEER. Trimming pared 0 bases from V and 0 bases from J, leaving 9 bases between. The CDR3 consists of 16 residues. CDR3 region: CASSQDQVISGNTIYF. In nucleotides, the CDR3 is TGCGCCAGCAGCCAAGATCAGGTCATCTCTGGAAACACCATATATTTT.

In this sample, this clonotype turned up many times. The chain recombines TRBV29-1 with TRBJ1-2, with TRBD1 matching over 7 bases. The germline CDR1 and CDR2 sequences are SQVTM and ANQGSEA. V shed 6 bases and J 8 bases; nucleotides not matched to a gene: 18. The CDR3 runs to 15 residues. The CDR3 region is CSVTDRTGFLRGYTF. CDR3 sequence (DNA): TGCAGCGTGACAGATCGGACAGGCTTCCTCAGGGGCTACACCTTC.

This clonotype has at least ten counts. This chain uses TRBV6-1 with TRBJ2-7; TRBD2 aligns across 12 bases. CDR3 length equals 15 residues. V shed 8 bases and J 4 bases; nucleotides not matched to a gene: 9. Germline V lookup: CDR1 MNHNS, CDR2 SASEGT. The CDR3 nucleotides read TGTGCCAGCTGCAGACTAGCGGGAGTGCAGTACGAGCAGTACTTC. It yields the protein CASCRLAGVQYEQYF.

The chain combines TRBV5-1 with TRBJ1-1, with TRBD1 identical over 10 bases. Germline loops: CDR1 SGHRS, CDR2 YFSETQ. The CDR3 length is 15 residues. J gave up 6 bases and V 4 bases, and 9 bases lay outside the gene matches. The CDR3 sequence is CASSVPTGGGSEAFF. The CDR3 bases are TGCGCCAGCAGCGTACCGACAGGGGGCGGTTCTGAAGCTTTCTTT.

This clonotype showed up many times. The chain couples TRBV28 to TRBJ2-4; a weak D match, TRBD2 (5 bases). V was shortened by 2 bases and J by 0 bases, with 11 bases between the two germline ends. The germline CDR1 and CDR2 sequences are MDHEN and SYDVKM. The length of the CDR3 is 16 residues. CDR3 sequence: CASSLGLRLAKNIQYF. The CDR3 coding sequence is TGTGCCAGCAGTTTAGGACTGCGACTAGCCAAAAACATTCAGTACTTC.

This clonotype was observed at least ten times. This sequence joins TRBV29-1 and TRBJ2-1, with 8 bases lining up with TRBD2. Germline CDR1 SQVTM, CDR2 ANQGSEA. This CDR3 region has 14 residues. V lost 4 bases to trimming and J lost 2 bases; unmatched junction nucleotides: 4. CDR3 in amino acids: CSVGPGLAYNEQFF. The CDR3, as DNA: TGCAGCGTTGGACCGGGACTAGCCTACAATGAGCAGTTCTTC.

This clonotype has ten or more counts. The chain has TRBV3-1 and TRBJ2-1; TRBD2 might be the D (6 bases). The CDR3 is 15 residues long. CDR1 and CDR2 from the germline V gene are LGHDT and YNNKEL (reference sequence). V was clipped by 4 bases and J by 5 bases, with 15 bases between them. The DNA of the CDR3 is TGTGCCAGCAGCCGGAGACTAGGAGACAACAATGAGCAGTTCTTC. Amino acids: CASSRRLGDNNEQFF.